The T cell receptor (beta chain) under discussion was sequenced for a study of blood T cell repertoires in COVID-19. Overall study context: Researchers got acute and convalescent COVID-19 samples from the United States, Italy and Spain. In each case, the material was cDNA or gDNA derived from T cells, B-cell-depleted T cells, or PBMCs.

J lost 9 bases, V lost 3 bases, and 1 base had no gene match. This CDR3 has 11 residues. Germline assignment: CDR1 DFQATT and CDR2 SNEGSKA (reference sequence). Source study methods: Reference gene primer amplification yielded estimated nucleated cell counts. TCRdb keeps only in-frame clones here, not all; method: immunoSEQ multiplex PCR. That table is the source of V, J and clone size, and D and trimming were worked out from the DNA. The sample gives about 140,000 clones, 88% of which show up once; 2.5% is in the top ten. Seattle cases were enrolled at active infection and followed longitudinally. The J gene is TRBJ2-1, the V gene TRBV20-1; 8 bases are shared with TRBD2. Sequences were obtained from peripheral blood. This receptor was identified in a human donor with COVID-19, enrolled during active disease. The donor label of this sample is uncertain. The chain's CDR3 is CSASGRGEQFF. Written as DNA, the CDR3 is TGCAGTGCTAGCGGGAGGGGTGAGCAGTTCTTC.